This passage covers 2 T cell receptor beta chains from one sample sequenced in a study of blood T cell repertoires in COVID-19. Assay used: immunoSEQ multiplex PCR; TCRdb lists only in-frame clones, some missing. In the table there are 330,000 or so clones, about nine tenths of which are singletons. Sequenced input: PBMCs or T cells enriched from blood (not recorded which). These receptors all stem from a woman aged 25 to 39 who had been exposed to COVID-19.

The chain has TRBV7-9 and TRBJ2-7, with D tentatively TRBD2 (6 bases). Germline V CDR1 and CDR2: SEHNR, FQNEAQ (reference sequence). Trimming stripped 4 bases from V and 3 bases from J, with 16 bases between. This CDR3 is built from 15 residues. The CDR3 DNA sequence: TGTGCCAGCAGCTCCCCAACTAGCTTAAACTACGAGCAGTACTTC. Amino acid sequence: CASSSPTSLNYEQYF.

This rearrangement joins TRBV7-9 to TRBJ1-2, with D tentatively TRBD1 (5 bases). The CDR3 contains 13 residues. Germline V gene lookup returns CDR1 SEHNR and CDR2 FQNEAQ (reference sequence). Trimming pared 5 bases from V and 2 bases from J, leaving 9 bases between. CDR3 loop: CASSAGLNYGYTF. In DNA, the CDR3 is TGTGCCAGCAGCGCGGGACTCAACTATGGCTACACCTTC.